Shown below are 26 T cell receptor beta chains from a single sample sequenced in a study of control samples from healthy donors and cancer patients. Method: immunoSEQ multiplex PCR; TCRdb's copy keeps in-frame clones and lacks some. The sample shows 100,000 to 150,000 clones, approximately 90% of them seen only once. The sample comprised blood. These receptors were obtained from a man younger than 35 in good health.

The chain employs TRBV4-1 and TRBJ1-4; D unclear. Trimming removed 0 bases at V and 8 bases at J, with 4 bases between. This CDR3 is built from 12 residues. CDR1 and CDR2 from the germline V gene are MGHRA and YSYEKL. The CDR3 coding sequence is TGCGCCAGCAGCCAAGAAGGAGAAAAACTGTTTTTT. This gives the protein CASSQEGEKLFF.

A note on this clone: Other DNA sequences within the sample encode an identical CDR3. The V call is TRBV5-1, the J call TRBJ2-2; 13 positions match TRBD2. CDR3 length: 17 residues. CDR1 is SGHRS and CDR2 is YFSETQ in the germline V gene. V lost 4 bases, J lost 4 bases, and 7 bases stayed unmatched. The CDR3 DNA reads as TGCGCCAGCAGCCTTCTACTAGCGGGGGGGGTCACCGGGGAGCTGTTTTTT. It yields the protein CASSLLLAGGVTGELFF.

V is TRBV7-9 and J is TRBJ2-5; 14 positions agree with TRBD2. The V segment lost 4 bases and the J segment 9 bases; nucleotides outside the gene matches: 7. This CDR3 region has 15 residues. From germline, CDR1 is SEHNR and CDR2 FQNEAQ (reference sequence). This CDR3 reads CASSSRTSGGRAQYF. The CDR3 nucleotides read TGTGCCAGCAGCTCCCGGACTAGCGGGGGGCGGGCCCAGTACTTC.

V gene TRBV18 combines with J gene TRBJ1-2; tentative D call: TRBD1 (5 bases). The V gene's germline CDR1 is KGHSH and CDR2 LQKENI. The CDR3 is 13 residues long. Trimming pared 1 base from V and 4 bases from J, leaving 7 bases between. The CDR3 DNA reads as TGTGCCAGCTCACCACAGGGGCTCTATGGCTACACCTTC. Residues: CASSPQGLYGYTF.

The chain combines TRBV2 with TRBJ1-6, with 8 positions matching TRBD1. Germline CDR1 SNHLY, CDR2 FYNNEI. The CDR3 has 14 amino acids. The V and J ends lost 8 bases and 7 bases, in that order; junction bases with no gene match: 7. The CDR3 bases are TGTGCCAGCCGCCGACAGGGGAACAATTCACCCCTCCACTTT. Translating gives CASRRQGNNSPLHF.

This rearrangement joins TRBV3-1 (or the pseudogene TRBV3-2) to TRBJ1-1; 8 nucleotides agree with TRBD1. The V gene end was trimmed by 7 bases and the J gene end by 5 bases; junction bases not matched to a gene: 6. CDR1 is LGHDT, CDR2 YNNKEL, per germline (reference sequence). This CDR3 is built from 13 residues. CDR3 nucleotide sequence: TGTGCCAGCACCGACAGGGGAGGGACTGAAGCTTTCTTT. Amino acid sequence: CASTDRGGTEAFF.

The gene calls are TRBV27 and TRBJ1-2; 8 bases fit TRBD1. The CDR3 extends over 14 amino acids. CDR1 is MNHEY, CDR2 SMNVEV, per germline (reference sequence). Trimming took 5 bases from V and 6 from J; bases not matched to a gene: 8. Written as DNA, the CDR3 is TGTGCCAGCAGTCCCAGGACAGGGTACCATGGCTACACCTTC. Residues: CASSPRTGYHGYTF.

This clone was recorded only once. The rearrangement uses TRBV11-2 and TRBJ2-7, with 13 bases identical to TRBD2. Looked up from germline, CDR1 is SGHAT and CDR2 is FQNNGV. The CDR3 is 15 amino acids. The ends lost 4 bases at V and 4 bases at J; junction bases unmatched: 4. The CDR3 sequence: CASSSGLAGRYEQYF. The CDR3 DNA reads TGTGCCAGCAGCTCGGGACTAGCGGGGCGTTACGAGCAGTACTTC.

The chain joins TRBV10-1 to TRBJ1-2; TRBD1 agrees at 8 bases. The CDR3 loop spans 13 amino acids. The ends lost 5 bases at V and 7 bases at J; junction bases unmatched: 6. CDR1 and CDR2 (germline): WNHNN, SYGVQD (reference sequence). The CDR3 region has the DNA TGCGCCAGCAGTAGTGGACAGGGTGGTGGCTACACCTTC. Encoded protein: CASSSGQGGGYTF.

This clone has a single count. The chain couples TRBV15 to TRBJ1-2, with D perhaps TRBD1 (5 bases). Germline assignment: CDR1 LNHNV and CDR2 YYDKDF (reference sequence). There are 13 residues in the CDR3. Trimming removed 8 bases from V and 2 bases from J, with 12 bases in between. Written as DNA, the CDR3 is TGTGCCACCTCGACAGATGTAAACTATGGCTACACCTTC. Translated: CATSTDVNYGYTF.

By frequency in the sample, this clone is medium-sized. The rearrangement links TRBV9 to TRBJ1-4, with a tentative D call TRBD1 (5 bases). There are 13 residues in the CDR3. From germline, CDR1 is SGDLS and CDR2 YYNGEE. With 4 bases removed from V and 8 bases from J, the gap between germline ends came to 12 bases. This CDR3 is CASSRGTEEKLFF. In DNA form, the CDR3 reads TGTGCCAGCAGCCGTGGGACGGAGGAAAAACTGTTTTTT.

The chain combines TRBV29-1 with TRBJ2-7; D remains ambiguous. The CDR3 spans 12 residues. V was shortened by 2 bases and J by 0 bases, with 5 bases between the two germline ends. The germline V gene has CDR1 SQVTM and CDR2 ANQGSEA. The CDR3 bases are TGCAGCGTTGAACGCAGCTCCTACGAGCAGTACTTC. It codes for CSVERSSYEQYF.

This chain connects TRBV6-6 to TRBJ2-1, with a possible D match to TRBD2 (5 bases). V was trimmed by 5 bases and J by 9 bases, leaving 17 bases between them. Germline lookup yields CDR1 MNHNY and CDR2 SVGAGI (reference sequence). The CDR3 covers 14 residues. The CDR3 DNA follows: TGTGCCAGCAGTCCCCTGACTAAGCTTGCTGAGCAGTTCTTC. This gives the protein CASSPLTKLAEQFF.

The V and J genes are TRBV19 and TRBJ2-5, with 7 bases fitting TRBD2. J was trimmed by 5 bases and V by 3 bases; bases with no gene match: 9. The length of the CDR3 is 15 residues. Germline CDR1 and CDR2: LNHDA and SQIVND (reference sequence). CDR3 sequence: CASSIGSGGRETQYF. The CDR3 DNA follows: TGTGCCAGTAGTATTGGGTCGGGAGGTCGGGAGACCCAGTACTTC.

V gene TRBV4-2 combines with J gene TRBJ2-7, with 11 bases aligning to TRBD2. CDR3 length: 17 amino acids. The germline CDR1 and CDR2 sequences are LGHNA and YNFKEQ. J lost 4 bases, V lost 0 bases, and 8 bases had no gene match. The CDR3 loop is CASSQEPTSGVQYEQYF. In DNA, the CDR3 is TGTGCCAGCAGCCAAGAACCGACTAGCGGGGTACAATACGAGCAGTACTTC.

V is TRBV11-2 and J is TRBJ1-1; unclear D gene. V lost 5 bases to trimming and J lost 1 base, with 14 bases between them. CDR1 is SGHAT, CDR2 FQNNGV, per germline. This CDR3 has 15 amino acids. The CDR3 is CASSREAVGNTEAFF. CDR3 nucleotides: TGTGCCAGCAGCCGAGAGGCAGTGGGGAACACTGAAGCTTTCTTT.

V is TRBV6-5 and J is TRBJ1-1; possibly TRBD1 for D (5 bases). Trimming stripped 6 bases from V and 5 bases from J, with 13 bases between. Germline-derived CDR1 and CDR2 are MNHEY and SVGAGI. The CDR3 is 13 residues long. The CDR3 spells CASRARVETEAFF. The CDR3, as DNA: TGTGCCAGCAGGGCCAGGGTAGAGACTGAAGCTTTCTTT.

This chain joins TRBV5-1 and TRBJ2-7; no definite D call. Trimming took off 0 bases at V and 6 bases at J, with 10 bases between the two ends. Germline lookup yields CDR1 SGHRS and CDR2 YFSETQ. The CDR3 has 13 amino acids. Here the CDR3 reads CASSLVQPGEQYF. The DNA of the CDR3 is TGCGCCAGCAGCTTGGTGCAGCCGGGCGAGCAGTACTTC.

This chain joins TRBV7-2 and TRBJ1-2, with D unclear. The CDR3 spans 12 residues. V lost 1 base to trimming and J lost 9 bases, with 9 bases between them. The germline gives CDR1 SGHTA, CDR2 FQGNSA. CDR3 region: CASSLDAGSYTF. The CDR3 DNA reads TGTGCCAGCAGCTTAGATGCGGGGAGCTACACCTTC.

This chain connects TRBV3-1 (or the pseudogene TRBV3-2) to TRBJ1-4; maybe TRBD1 (5 bases). Germline V lookup: CDR1 LGHDT, CDR2 YNNKEL (reference sequence). Trimming stripped 4 bases from V and 14 bases from J, with 14 bases between. The CDR3 extends over 12 amino acids. CDR3 amino acids: CASSPRDGDLFF. DNA for the CDR3: TGTGCCAGCAGCCCGAGGGACGGGGATCTGTTTTTT.

J is TRBJ1-4 and V is TRBV30, with TRBD1 matching 9 bases. The junction had 4 bases not matched to a gene; V was cut back by 1 base and J by 7 bases. The CDR3 consists of 14 residues. Germline V gene sequence: CDR1 GTSNPN, CDR2 SVGIG (reference sequence). The CDR3 spells CAWSGGQGFEKLFF. For the CDR3, the DNA is TGTGCCTGGAGTGGGGGACAGGGTTTTGAAAAACTGTTTTTT. Together with reference TRBV30 and TRBJ1-4, the CDR3 gives the full variable domain: SQTIHQWPATLVQPVGSPLSLECTVEGTSNPNLYWYRQAAGRGLQLLFYSVGIGQISSEVPQNLSASRPQDRQFILSSKKLLLSDSGFYLCAWSGGQGFEKLFFGSGTQLSVL.

The chain employs TRBV19 and TRBJ2-6; D ambiguous. Germline V gives CDR1 LNHDA, CDR2 SQIVND (reference sequence). This CDR3 region has 15 residues. The V end was cut by 0 bases, the J end by 3 bases, with 6 bases between. CDR3 nucleotide sequence: TGTGCCAGTAGTATAGATAGGGATGGGGCCAACGTCCTGACTTTC. Residues: CASSIDRDGANVLTF.

The chain couples TRBV5-1 to TRBJ1-2, with TRBD1 matching 7 bases. Germline V CDR1 and CDR2: SGHRS, YFSETQ. The CDR3 is 15 residues long. V dropped 0 bases and J dropped 7; count of bases not matched to a gene: 9. The CDR3 coding sequence is TGCGCCAGCAGCTTGGCCGCAAGGGGGCTCGGTGGCTACACCTTC. Protein sequence: CASSLAARGLGGYTF.

The chain combines TRBV5-1 with TRBJ2-3; no reliable D call. CDR3 length equals 16 residues. Germline-derived CDR1 and CDR2 are SGHRS and YFSETQ. The ends were cut back, 0 bases at V and 3 bases at J, with 14 bases in the middle. The CDR3 here is CASSLAQTSATDTQYF. In DNA, the CDR3 is TGCGCCAGCAGCTTGGCCCAGACTTCAGCTACAGATACGCAGTATTTT.

This clone turned up a few times. J is TRBJ1-5 and V is TRBV6-6; TRBD1 might be the D (5 bases). Germline CDR1 reads MNHNY; CDR2 reads SVGAGI (reference sequence). V was cut by 10 bases and J by 2 bases, with 9 bases left in between. The CDR3 length is 12 residues. In nucleotides, the CDR3 is TGTGCCACAATCAGGGGCAATCAGCCCCAGCATTTT. This translates into CATIRGNQPQHF.

The chain carries TRBV12-3 or TRBV12-4 and TRBJ1-2, with a tentative D call TRBD1 (5 bases). CDR3 length: 13 amino acids. With 6 bases removed from V and 1 base from J, the gap between germline ends came to 9 bases. The CDR3 coding sequence is TGTGCCAGCAGGGGGGGGGATAACTATGGCTACACCTTC. Encoded protein: CASRGGDNYGYTF.